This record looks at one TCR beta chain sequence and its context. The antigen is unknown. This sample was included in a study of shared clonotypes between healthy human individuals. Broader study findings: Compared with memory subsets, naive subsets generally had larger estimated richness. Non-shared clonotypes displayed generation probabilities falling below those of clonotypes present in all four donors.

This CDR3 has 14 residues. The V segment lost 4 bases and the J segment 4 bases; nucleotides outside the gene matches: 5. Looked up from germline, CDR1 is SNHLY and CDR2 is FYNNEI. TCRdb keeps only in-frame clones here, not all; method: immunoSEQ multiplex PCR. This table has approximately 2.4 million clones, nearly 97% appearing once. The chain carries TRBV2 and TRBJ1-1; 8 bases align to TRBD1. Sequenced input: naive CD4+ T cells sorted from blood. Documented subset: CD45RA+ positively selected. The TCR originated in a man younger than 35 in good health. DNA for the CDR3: TGTGCCAGCAGTGGACAGGGGCTCTTCACTGAAGCTTTCTTT. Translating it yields CASSGQGLFTEAFF.